A selection of T cell receptor beta chains follows, all from one sample in a study of molecular identifiers for immune sequencing clone quantification. Via MiXCR, TCRdb re-called the PCR reads, giving one row per CDR3 protein. The sample yields just over 40,000 distinct CDR3 sequences, roughly 22% seen once. What was sequenced was naive CD8+ T cells from blood, with Jurkat cell RNA spiked in. The receptors stem from a human donor in good health. Some libraries in this study had Jurkat cell RNA spiked in. The CDR3 runs from the conserved cysteine through the conserved F or W. Each record gives: V gene, CDR3 protein.

TRBV29-1 | CSVLLIGGQAYAPSF
TRBV15 | CATSRVSPESVPVRGGEKLFF
TRBV19 | CASSIGQLEAFF
TRBV12-5 | CASGSVSYEQYF
TRBV9 | CASSGSPVGVTSYNEQFF
TRBV12-3/TRBV12-4 | CASSLGSGADTQYF
TRBV4-1 | CASSTTPGQLNEQFF
TRBV20-1 | CSARVLRLGQGVFTDTQYF
TRBV20-1 | CSVILMNTEAFF
TRBV5-1 | CASSLGAGSPETQYF